This T cell receptor beta chain was sequenced during a study of blood T cell repertoires in COVID-19. Study at large: The United States, Italy and Spain provided the acute and convalescent COVID-19 samples.

Profiled with immunoSEQ multiplex PCR; TCRdb holds only in-frame clones, not every one. This sample has about 410,000 clones; 86% occur once, and the top ten carry around 1.4%. This CDR3 has 15 residues. The germline V gene has CDR1 LNHDA and CDR2 SQIVND (reference sequence). V dropped 7 bases and J dropped 1; count of bases not matched to a gene: 8. The sequencing sample was made of peripheral blood. V is TRBV19 and J is TRBJ1-1; 8 nucleotides agree with TRBD1. The clonotype originates from a woman aged 30 to 39 with active or convalescent COVID-19. The CDR3 protein is CASTPLDRENTEAFF. The CDR3 nucleotides read TGTGCCAGTACACCCCTGGACAGGGAGAACACTGAAGCTTTCTTT.